This T cell receptor beta chain originates from a study of Tregs in tolerant kidney transplant recipients. Per germline, CDR1 KGHSH and CDR2 LQKENI. The CDR3 is made up of 16 amino acids. Study-wide findings and caveats: Tregs expanded with activated donor B cells seemed most donor-specific. Antigen-driven expansion was suggested because donor-specific Tregs expanded more than all Tregs in tolerant patients.

On this clone itself: Its antigen is as yet unknown. From the germline J gene comes the end of the CDR3, since the read stops 3 residues before it.

Only in-frame clones appear in the TCRdb table, and some are missing; sequencing was by immunoSEQ multiplex PCR. The sample is made up of roughly 48,000 clones, and the top ten hold around 0.8% of it. This clonotype originated in a human donor who received a combined kidney and bone marrow transplant. The specimen comprised CD4+ T cells from blood, sampled before the transplant. The chain carries TRBV18 and TRBJ1-2; a possible D gene is TRBD1 (5 bases). CDR3 sequence reads: CASSPPMGGRENGYTF. The part of the CDR3 DNA that was read is TGTGCCAGCTCACCACCCATGGGCGGCAGGGAGAACGGC.